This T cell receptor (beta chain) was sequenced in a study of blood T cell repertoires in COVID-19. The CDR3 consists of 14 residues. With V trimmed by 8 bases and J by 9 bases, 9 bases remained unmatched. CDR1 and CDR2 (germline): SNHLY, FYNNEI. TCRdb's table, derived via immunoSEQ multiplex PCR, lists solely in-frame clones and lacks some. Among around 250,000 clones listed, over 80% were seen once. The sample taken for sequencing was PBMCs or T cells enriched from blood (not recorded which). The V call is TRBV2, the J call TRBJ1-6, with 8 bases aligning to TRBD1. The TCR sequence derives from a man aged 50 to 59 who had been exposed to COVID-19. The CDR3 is CASRTGIWPSPLHF. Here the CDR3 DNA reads TGTGCCAGCCGGACAGGGATATGGCCTTCACCCCTCCACTTT.